Sequencing of this T cell receptor beta chain was carried out in a study of cytomegalovirus exposure and HLA in healthy donors. General study points: It was taken for granted in presence/absence analyses that sequencing depth across donors was roughly uniform.

Primers for the PCR totalled 60 Vbeta and 13 Jbeta. The data were produced by immunoSEQ multiplex PCR, yet TCRdb's version contains in-frame clones alone and is incomplete. The data hold a few hundred thousand clones, with around nine tenths observed a single time. The V gene end was trimmed by 4 bases and the J gene end by 3 bases; junction bases not matched to a gene: 5. The germline CDR1 and CDR2 sequences are SGDLS and YYNGEE. This CDR3 contains 15 residues. As to this clone: The antigen is undetermined.

The clonotype was recovered from a girl aged 2 to 10 in good health and CMV-seronegative. The rearrangement links TRBV9 to TRBJ2-3; TRBD2 aligns across 10 bases. What was sequenced was PBMCs. CDR3 nucleotide sequence: TGTGCCAGCAGCCTGCTAGCGGGGGAAACAGATACGCAGTATTTT. It translates to CASSLLAGETDTQYF.